This TCR beta chain emerged from a study of T cell responses to AZD1222 COVID-19 vaccine. Of note for this clone: Its antigen is not identified.

TCRdb keeps only in-frame clones here, not all; method: immunoSEQ multiplex PCR. The sample consists of 45,000 to 60,000 clones, 60% to 85% of them appearing once. From germline, CDR1 is SGHRS and CDR2 YFSETQ. Trimming removed 1 base at V and 7 bases at J, with 11 bases between. The CDR3 runs 14 residues. Study-wide results and caveats: Only a handful of AZD1222 recipients, roughly 6 in all, had baseline seropositivity.

This rearrangement joins TRBV5-1 to TRBJ2-2; D is ambiguous. The source is an adult in good health. The material was peripheral blood, obtained on day 0 of AZD1222 vaccination. DNA for the CDR3: TGCGCCAGCAGCTTGAGGGTTAAGGACGGGGAGCTGTTTTTT. Translation gives CASSLRVKDGELFF.